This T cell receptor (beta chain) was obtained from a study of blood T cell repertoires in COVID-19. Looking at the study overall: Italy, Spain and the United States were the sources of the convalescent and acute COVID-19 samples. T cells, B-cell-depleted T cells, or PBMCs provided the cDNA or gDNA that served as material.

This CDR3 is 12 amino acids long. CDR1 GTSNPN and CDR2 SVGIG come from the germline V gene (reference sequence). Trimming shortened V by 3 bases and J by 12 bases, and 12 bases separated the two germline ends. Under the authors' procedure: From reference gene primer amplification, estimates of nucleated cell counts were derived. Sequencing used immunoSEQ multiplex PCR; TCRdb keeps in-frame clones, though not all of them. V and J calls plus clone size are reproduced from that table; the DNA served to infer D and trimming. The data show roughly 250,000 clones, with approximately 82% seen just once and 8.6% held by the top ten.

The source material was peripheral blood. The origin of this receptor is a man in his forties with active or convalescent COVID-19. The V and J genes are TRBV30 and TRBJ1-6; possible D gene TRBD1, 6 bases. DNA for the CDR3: TGTGCCTGGAGCCGGGACAAGGAACCCCTCCACTTT. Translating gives CAWSRDKEPLHF.